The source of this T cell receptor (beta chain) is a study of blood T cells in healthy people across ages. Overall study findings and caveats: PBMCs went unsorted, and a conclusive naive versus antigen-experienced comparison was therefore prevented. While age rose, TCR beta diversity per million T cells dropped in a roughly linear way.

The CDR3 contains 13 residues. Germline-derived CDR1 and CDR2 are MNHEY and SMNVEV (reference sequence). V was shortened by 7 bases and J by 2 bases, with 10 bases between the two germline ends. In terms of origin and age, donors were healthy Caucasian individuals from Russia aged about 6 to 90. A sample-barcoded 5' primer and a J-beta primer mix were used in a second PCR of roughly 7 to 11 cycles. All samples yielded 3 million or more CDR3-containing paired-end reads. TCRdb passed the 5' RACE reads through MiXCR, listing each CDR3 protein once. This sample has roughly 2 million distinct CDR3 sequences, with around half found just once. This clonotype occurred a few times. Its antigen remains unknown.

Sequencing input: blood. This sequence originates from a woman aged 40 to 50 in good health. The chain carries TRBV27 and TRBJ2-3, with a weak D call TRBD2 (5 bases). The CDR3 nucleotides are TGTGCCAGCACCGAGGGCTACACAGATACGCAGTATTTT. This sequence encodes CASTEGYTDTQYF.